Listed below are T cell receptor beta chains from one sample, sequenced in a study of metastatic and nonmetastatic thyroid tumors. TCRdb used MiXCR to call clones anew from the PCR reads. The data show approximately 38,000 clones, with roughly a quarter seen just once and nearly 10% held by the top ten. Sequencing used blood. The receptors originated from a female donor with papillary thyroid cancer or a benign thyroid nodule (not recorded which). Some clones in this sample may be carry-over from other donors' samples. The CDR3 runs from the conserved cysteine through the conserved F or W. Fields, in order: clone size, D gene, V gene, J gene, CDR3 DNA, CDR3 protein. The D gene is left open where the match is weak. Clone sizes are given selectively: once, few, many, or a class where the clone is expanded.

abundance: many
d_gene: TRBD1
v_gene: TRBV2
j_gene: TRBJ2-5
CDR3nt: TGTGCCAGCTCAGGGACAGGTGGGGCAGAGACCCAGTACTTC
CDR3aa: CASSGTGGAETQYF

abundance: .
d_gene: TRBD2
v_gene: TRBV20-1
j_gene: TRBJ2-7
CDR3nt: TGCAGTGCTAGAGACCCGGGAGGGGGGCGCGCCTCCTACGAGCAGTACTTC
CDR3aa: CSARDPGGGRASYEQYF

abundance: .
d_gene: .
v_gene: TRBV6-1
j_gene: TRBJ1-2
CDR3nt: TGTGCCAGCAACCCCGTAGGAGCTAACTATGGCTACACCTTC
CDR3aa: CASNPVGANYGYTF

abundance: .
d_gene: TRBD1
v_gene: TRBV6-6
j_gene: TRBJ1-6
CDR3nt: TGTGCCAGCATTTACGGGACAGGGGGCTCACCCCTCCACTTT
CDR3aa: CASIYGTGGSPLHF

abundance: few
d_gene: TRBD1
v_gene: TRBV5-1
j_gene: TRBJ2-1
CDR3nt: TGCGCCAGCAGCCAGGGACAGGGAATTTCCTACAATGAGCAGTTCTTC
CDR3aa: CASSQGQGISYNEQFF

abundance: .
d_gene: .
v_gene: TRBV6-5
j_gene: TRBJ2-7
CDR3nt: TGTGCCAGCAGTTACTCGGGCCTAGTTGGCCACGAGCAGTACTTC
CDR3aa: CASSYSGLVGHEQYF

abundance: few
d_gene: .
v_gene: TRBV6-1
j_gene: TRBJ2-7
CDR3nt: TGTGCCAGCAGTCTTCTGGGCTACGAGCAGTACTTC
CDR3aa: CASSLLGYEQYF

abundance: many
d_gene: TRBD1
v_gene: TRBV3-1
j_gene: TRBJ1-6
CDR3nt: TGTGCCAGCAGCCAATCGGAGACAGGGAAGGGGTCACCCCTCCACTTT
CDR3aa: CASSQSETGKGSPLHF

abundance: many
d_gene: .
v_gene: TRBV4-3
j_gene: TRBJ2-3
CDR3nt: TGCGCCAGCAGCCCCGGGGTTACAGGGTCTAACACAGATACGCAGTATTTT
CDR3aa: CASSPGVTGSNTDTQYF

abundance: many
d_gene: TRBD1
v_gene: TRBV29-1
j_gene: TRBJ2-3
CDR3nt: TGCAGCGTAGAAAGGGGGCAGGCGGGAGATACGCAGTATTTT
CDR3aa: CSVERGQAGDTQYF

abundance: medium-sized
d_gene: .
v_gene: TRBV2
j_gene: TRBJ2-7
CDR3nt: TGTGCCAGCAGTGGTGACTCCTACGAGCAGTACTTC
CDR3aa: CASSGDSYEQYF

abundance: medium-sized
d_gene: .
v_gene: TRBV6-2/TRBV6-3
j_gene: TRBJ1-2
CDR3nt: TGTGCCAGCAGTAAAGGCCCTGGCTACACCTTC
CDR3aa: CASSKGPGYTF

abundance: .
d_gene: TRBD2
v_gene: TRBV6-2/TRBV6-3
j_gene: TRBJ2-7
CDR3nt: TGTGCCAGCAGTTACTCCATGGGACTAGCGGCAGTTAGCTCCTACGAGCAGTACTTC
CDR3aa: CASSYSMGLAAVSSYEQYF

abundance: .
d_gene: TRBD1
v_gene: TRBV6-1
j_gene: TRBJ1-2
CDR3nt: TGTGCCAGCGGCTGGGGGACAGGGGGTGGCTACACCTTC
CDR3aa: CASGWGTGGGYTF

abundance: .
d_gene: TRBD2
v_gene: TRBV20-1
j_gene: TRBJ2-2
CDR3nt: TGCAGTGCTCGGATAAGCGGGAGGAACACCGGGGAGCTGTTTTTT
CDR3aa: CSARISGRNTGELFF

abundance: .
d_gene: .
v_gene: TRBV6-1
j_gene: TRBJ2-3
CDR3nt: TGTGCCAGCAGTGAATGGGTAGCCGGAGCCCCAGATACGCAGTATTTT
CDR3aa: CASSEWVAGAPDTQYF

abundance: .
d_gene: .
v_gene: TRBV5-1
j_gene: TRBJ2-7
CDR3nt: TGCGCCAGCAGCCGGGGCCCCGACGAGGAGCAGTACTTC
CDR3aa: CASSRGPDEEQYF

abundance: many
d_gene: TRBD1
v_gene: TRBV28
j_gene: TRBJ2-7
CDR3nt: TGTGCCAGCAGTCCTGGGACAGGCTACGAGCAGTACTTC
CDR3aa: CASSPGTGYEQYF

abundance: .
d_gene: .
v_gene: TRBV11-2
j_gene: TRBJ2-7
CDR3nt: TGTGCCAGCAGCAAAACTTCCGGGACTGTGAACTACGAGCAGTACTTC
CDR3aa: CASSKTSGTVNYEQYF

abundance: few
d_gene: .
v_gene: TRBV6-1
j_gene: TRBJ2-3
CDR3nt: TGTGCCAGCAGCGAGGGGACTGATTTAGCCACAGATACGCAGTATTTT
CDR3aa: CASSEGTDLATDTQYF

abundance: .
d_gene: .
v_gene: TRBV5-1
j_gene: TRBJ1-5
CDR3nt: TGCGCCAGCAGCTTGGAAGGGGGTATGGGTCAGCCCCAGCATTTT
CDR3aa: CASSLEGGMGQPQHF

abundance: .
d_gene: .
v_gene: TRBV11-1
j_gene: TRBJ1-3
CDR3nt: TGTTCCAGCAGTGACCAATATCTCGGAAACACCATATATTTT
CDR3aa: CSSSDQYLGNTIYF

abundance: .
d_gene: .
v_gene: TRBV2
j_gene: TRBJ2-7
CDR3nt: TGTGCCAGCAGGCATCCTGACCCTTACGAGCAGTACTTC
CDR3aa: CASRHPDPYEQYF

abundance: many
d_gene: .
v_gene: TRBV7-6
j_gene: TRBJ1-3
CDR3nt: TGTGCCAGCAGCTTAGATAGTCAAGCTGGAAACACCATATATTTT
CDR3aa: CASSLDSQAGNTIYF

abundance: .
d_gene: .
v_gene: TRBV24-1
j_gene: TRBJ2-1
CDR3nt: TGTGCCACCAGTCCGGGGTGGGGGCCTTACAATGAGCAGTTCTTC
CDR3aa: CATSPGWGPYNEQFF

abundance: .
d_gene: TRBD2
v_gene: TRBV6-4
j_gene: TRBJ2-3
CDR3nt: TGTGCCAGCAGTGACTCGAGTACCCCAGCGGGAGCGATAAATACGCAGTATTTT
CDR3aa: CASSDSSTPAGAINTQYF

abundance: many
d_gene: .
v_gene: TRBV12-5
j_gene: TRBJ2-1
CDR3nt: TGTGCTAGTGGTTCGCGGTGGAATGAGCAGTTCTTC
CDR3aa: CASGSRWNEQFF

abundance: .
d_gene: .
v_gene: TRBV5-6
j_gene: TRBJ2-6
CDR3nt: TGTGCCAGCAGCTTGAGCTCTGGTGCCAACGTCCTGACTTTC
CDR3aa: CASSLSSGANVLTF

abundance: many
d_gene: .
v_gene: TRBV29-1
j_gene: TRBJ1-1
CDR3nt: TGCAGCGCCCGCCAGCAGGGATGGACTGAAGCTTTCTTT
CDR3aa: CSARQQGWTEAFF

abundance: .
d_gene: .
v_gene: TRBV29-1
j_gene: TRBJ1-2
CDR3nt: TGCAGCTTTTGGTACAGGCGGGGCTACACCTTC
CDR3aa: CSFWYRRGYTF

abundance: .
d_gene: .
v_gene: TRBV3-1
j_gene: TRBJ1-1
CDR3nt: TGTGCCAGCAGCTCCGCCCTAGGAGGGCGGGCGCAAGCTTTCTTT
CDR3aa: CASSSALGGRAQAFF

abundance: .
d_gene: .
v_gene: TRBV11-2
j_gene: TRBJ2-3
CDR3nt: TGTGCCAGCAGCTTAGTTTATCTTCGCACAGGTACGCAGTATTTT
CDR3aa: CASSLVYLRTGTQYF

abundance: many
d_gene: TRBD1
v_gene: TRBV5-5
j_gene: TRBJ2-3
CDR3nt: TGTGCCAGCAGAACAGGGGTTCAGAGCACAGATACGCAGTATTTT
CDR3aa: CASRTGVQSTDTQYF

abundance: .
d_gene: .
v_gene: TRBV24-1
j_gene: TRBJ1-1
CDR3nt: TGTGCCACCAGTGCGGGGGGCACTGAAGCTTTCTTT
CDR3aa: CATSAGGTEAFF